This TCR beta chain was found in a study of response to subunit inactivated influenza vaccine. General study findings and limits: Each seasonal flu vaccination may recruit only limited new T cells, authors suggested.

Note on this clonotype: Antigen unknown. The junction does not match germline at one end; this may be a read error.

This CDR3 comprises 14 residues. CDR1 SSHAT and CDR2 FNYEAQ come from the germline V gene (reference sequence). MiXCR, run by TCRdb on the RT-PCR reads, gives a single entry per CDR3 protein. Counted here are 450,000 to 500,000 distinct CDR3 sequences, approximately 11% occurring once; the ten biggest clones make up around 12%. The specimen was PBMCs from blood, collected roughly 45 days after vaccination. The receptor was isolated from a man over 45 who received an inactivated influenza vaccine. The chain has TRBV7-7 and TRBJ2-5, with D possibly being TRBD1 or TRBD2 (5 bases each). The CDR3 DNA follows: TGTGCTAGCAGCTCGTGGGGGTTAGAAGAGACCCAGTACTTC. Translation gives CASSSWGLEETQYF.